Below, one T cell receptor beta chain is given with its context. The sample comes from a study of blood T cells in healthy people across ages. The V and J ends lost 3 bases and 2 bases respectively, with 17 bases between them. Germline assignment: CDR1 DFQATT and CDR2 SNEGSKA (reference sequence). The CDR3 runs to 16 residues. A J-beta primer mix and a sample-barcoded 5' primer were used in a second PCR of roughly 7 to 12 cycles. TCRdb re-derived calls from the 5' RACE reads in MiXCR, one entry per CDR3 protein. The table has over 600,000 distinct CDR3 sequences, approximately 21% seen once. This TCR derives from a man aged 70-80 years in good health. The rearrangement uses TRBV20-1 and TRBJ1-5; maybe TRBD1 (6 bases). Sample: blood. The CDR3 reads CSARSGGAVGNQPQHF. The DNA for the CDR3 is TGCAGTGCTAGGAGTGGGGGGGCGGTGGGCAATCAGCCCCAGCATTTT.